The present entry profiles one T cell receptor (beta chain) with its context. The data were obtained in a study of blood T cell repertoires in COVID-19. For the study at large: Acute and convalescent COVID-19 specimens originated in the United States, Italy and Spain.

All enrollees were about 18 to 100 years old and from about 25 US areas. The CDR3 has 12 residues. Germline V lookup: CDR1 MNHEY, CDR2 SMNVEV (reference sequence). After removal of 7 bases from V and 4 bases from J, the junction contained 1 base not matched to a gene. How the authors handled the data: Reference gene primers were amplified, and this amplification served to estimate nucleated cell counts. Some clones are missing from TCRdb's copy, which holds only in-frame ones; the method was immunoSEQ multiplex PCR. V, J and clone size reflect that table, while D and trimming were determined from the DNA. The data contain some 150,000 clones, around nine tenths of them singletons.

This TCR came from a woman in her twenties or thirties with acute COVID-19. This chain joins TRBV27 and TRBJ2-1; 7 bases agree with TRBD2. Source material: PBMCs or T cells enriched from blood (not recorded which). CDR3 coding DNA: TGTGCCAGCAAGGGAGGGTACAATGAGCAGTTCTTC. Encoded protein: CASKGGYNEQFF.